This note documents a single T cell receptor (beta chain) sequence. Its antigen remains unknown. The sample is drawn from a study of OX40 agonist ivuxolimab in advanced cancers. For the study at large: Patients took ivuxolimab, an agonistic anti-OX40 (CD134) antibody. Overall study results and limits: Expanded clones were, on average, more numerous among CD8+ T cells than CD4+.

Patients were excluded for autoimmune disease history or systemic immunosuppression. The protocol was immunoSEQ multiplex PCR, while the TCRdb copy is restricted to in-frame clones and leaves out a portion. The repertoire holds 65,000 to 75,000 clones, roughly 89% seen once, with approximately 1% in the top ten. Germline V lookup: CDR1 SGHVS, CDR2 FQNEAQ. V lost 2 bases to trimming and J lost 7 bases, with 15 bases between them. CDR3 length: 15 amino acids. The chain links TRBV7-8 to TRBJ2-1; maybe TRBD2 (7 bases). This receptor was obtained from an adult with an advanced solid tumor such as melanoma, head and neck, liver or kidney cancer. Specimen: CD4+ or CD8+ T cells sorted from blood, collected in a trial of the OX40 agonist ivuxolimab. The CDR3 DNA reads as TGTGCCAGCAGCTTACGGGGGGCCAGTGGGAATGAGCAGTTCTTC. Its protein product is CASSLRGASGNEQFF.